Following are 4 T cell receptor beta chains from one sample sequenced in a study of regulatory T cells in long-lasting Graves disease. Arm-PCR of CDR3 regions and iRepertoire HTBI primers were the basis on which TCR beta libraries were built. TCRdb passed the multiplex PCR reads through MiXCR, listing each CDR3 protein once. The sample contains about 430,000 distinct CDR3 sequences, 14% to 15% of which appear only once. Specified time point: newly diagnosed GD, antithyroid drugs for less than 3 months. There was RNA extracted from PBMCs, and the TCR library was made from it. These data also featured in a second study, about T cells in Graves' hyperthyroidism and ophthalmopathy.

The starting material was peripheral blood mononuclear cells (PBMCs), obtained at new diagnosis, from a patient treated with antithyroid drugs. The receptors shown here come from a woman aged 35 to 49 with Graves disease.

The gene calls are TRBV19 and TRBJ2-2; unclear D gene. The germline gives CDR1 LNHDA, CDR2 SQIVND (reference sequence). The V and J ends lost 2 bases and 4 bases respectively, with 8 bases between them. The CDR3 consists of 14 residues. CDR3 sequence reads: CASSIFGSTGELFF. CDR3 bases: TGTGCCAGTAGTATATTTGGCAGCACCGGGGAGCTGTTTTTT.

The chain has TRBV20-1 and TRBJ2-5; no definite D call. Looked up from germline, CDR1 is DFQATT and CDR2 is SNEGSKA (reference sequence). This CDR3 region has 11 residues. The V and J ends lost 3 bases and 5 bases respectively, with 7 bases between them. The CDR3 nucleotides are TGCAGTGCTAGTGACTGGGAGACCCAGTACTTC. Amino acids: CSASDWETQYF.

Many counts were recorded for this clonotype. The genes are TRBV6-5 and TRBJ1-6, with no clear D. Germline CDR1 reads MNHEY; CDR2 reads SVGAGI. There are 14 residues in the CDR3. With 1 base removed from V and 9 bases from J, the gap between germline ends came to 10 bases. The CDR3 region is CASSYYNPGSPLHF. The CDR3 DNA reads TGTGCCAGCAGTTACTATAACCCCGGTTCACCCCTCCACTTT.

This clonotype occurred many times. This rearrangement joins TRBV6-5 to TRBJ1-6; D may be TRBD1 (5 bases). CDR1 MNHEY and CDR2 SVGAGI come from the germline V gene. V was trimmed by 2 bases and J by 6 bases, leaving 14 bases between them. CDR3 length: 16 residues. CDR3 amino acids: CASSYQRGAGNSPLHF. CDR3 in DNA: TGTGCCAGCAGTTACCAACGGGGCGCGGGTAATTCACCCCTCCACTTT.